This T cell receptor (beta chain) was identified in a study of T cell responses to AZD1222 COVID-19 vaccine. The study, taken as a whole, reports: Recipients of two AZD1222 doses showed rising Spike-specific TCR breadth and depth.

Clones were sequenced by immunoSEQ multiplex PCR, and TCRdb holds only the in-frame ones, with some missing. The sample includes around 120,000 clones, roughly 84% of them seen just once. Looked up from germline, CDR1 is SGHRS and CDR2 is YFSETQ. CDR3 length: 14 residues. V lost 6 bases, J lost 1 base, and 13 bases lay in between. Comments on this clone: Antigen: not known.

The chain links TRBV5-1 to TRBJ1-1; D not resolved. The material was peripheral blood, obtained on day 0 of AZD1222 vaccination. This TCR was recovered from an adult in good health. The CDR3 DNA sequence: TGCGCCAGCACCATTGTCCCAGGGAACACTGAAGCTTTCTTT. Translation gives CASTIVPGNTEAFF.